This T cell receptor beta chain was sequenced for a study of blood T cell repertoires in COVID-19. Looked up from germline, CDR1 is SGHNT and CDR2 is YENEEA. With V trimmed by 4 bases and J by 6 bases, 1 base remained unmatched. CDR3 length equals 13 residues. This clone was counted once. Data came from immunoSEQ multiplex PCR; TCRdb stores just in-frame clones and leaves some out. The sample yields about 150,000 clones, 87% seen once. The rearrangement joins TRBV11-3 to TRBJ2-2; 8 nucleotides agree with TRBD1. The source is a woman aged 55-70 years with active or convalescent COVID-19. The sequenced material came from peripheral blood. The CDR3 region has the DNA TGTGCCAGCAGCTACAGGGGGTCCGGGGAGCTGTTTTTT. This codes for CASSYRGSGELFF.